This T cell receptor beta chain is from a study of blood T cell repertoires in COVID-19. Study overall: Material from acute and convalescent COVID-19 was sourced from the United States, Italy and Spain. Nucleic acid was either cDNA or gDNA, and it came from T cells, B-cell-depleted T cells, or PBMCs.

The germline CDR1 and CDR2 sequences are WNHNN and SYGVQD (reference sequence). With 5 bases removed from V and 4 bases from J, the gap between germline ends came to 8 bases. This CDR3 is built from 13 residues. Measured with immunoSEQ multiplex PCR; TCRdb has only the in-frame clones, and not every one. Of around 150,000 clones in the sample, around 87% are singletons; the top ten hold about 0.95%. V is TRBV10-1 and J is TRBJ2-2; D may be TRBD2 (6 bases). The sequenced sample consisted of peripheral blood. The sequence was obtained from a man aged 18 to 30 with acute or convalescent COVID-19. This CDR3 is CASSRGSTGELFF. The CDR3 nucleotides are TGCGCCAGCAGTCGGGGGAGCACCGGGGAGCTGTTTTTT.